The 14 T cell receptor beta chains reported below all come from one sample, sequenced in a study of blood T cell repertoires in COVID-19. Produced via immunoSEQ multiplex PCR; TCRdb's table is partial and in-frame only. This sample has 200,000 to 250,000 clones; more than 80% occur once, and the top ten carry around 2%. Sequencing was done on a sample of PBMCs or T cells enriched from blood (not recorded which). The receptors come from a man aged 55 to 69 who had recovered from COVID-19.

The J gene is TRBJ1-3, the V gene TRBV7-8; maybe TRBD1 (5 bases). Trimming took 3 bases from V and 1 from J, leaving 7 bases between them. Germline assignment: CDR1 SGHVS and CDR2 FQNEAQ. The CDR3 runs 14 residues. CDR3 nucleotide sequence: TGTGCCAGCAGCTTGGGGCCTTCTGGAAACACCATATATTTT. This codes for CASSLGPSGNTIYF.

The CDR3: CASSETEQGFSPLHF. In DNA, the CDR3 is TGTGCCAGCAGTGAGACAGAACAGGGCTTTTCACCCCTCCACTTT. This rearrangement joins TRBV2 to TRBJ1-6, with D possibly TRBD1 on 6 matching bases. Trimming cost V 3 bases and J 9 bases, with 15 bases left between them. Per the germline V gene, CDR1 is SNHLY and CDR2 is FYNNEI. CDR3 length equals 15 residues.

This sequence joins TRBV19 and TRBJ1-5, with a tentative D call TRBD1 (6 bases). V was trimmed by 1 base and J by 7 bases, leaving 17 bases between them. Germline-derived CDR1 and CDR2 are LNHDA and SQIVND (reference sequence). The CDR3 contains 16 residues. CDR3 in amino acids: CASSIVWTDLFQPQHF. CDR3 in DNA: TGTGCCAGTAGTATAGTTTGGACAGACCTTTTCCAGCCCCAGCATTTT.

The chain carries TRBV18 and TRBJ2-1; D remains ambiguous. The germline V gene has CDR1 KGHSH and CDR2 LQKENI. Between the trimmed V and J ends, which lost 6 bases and 5 bases, there was a span of 8 bases. The CDR3 extends over 12 amino acids. As DNA, the CDR3 is TGTGCCAGCTCCGCCCAGAACAATGAGCAGTTCTTC. Amino acid sequence: CASSAQNNEQFF.

The chain recombines TRBV19 with TRBJ1-1; D call uncertain. Germline V gene sequence: CDR1 LNHDA, CDR2 SQIVND (reference sequence). CDR3 length: 11 residues. V lost 8 bases and J lost 1, with 5 bases in between. CDR3 sequence (DNA): TGTGCCAGTCGGTGGAACACTGAAGCTTTCTTT. Translation gives CASRWNTEAFF.

This sequence joins TRBV9 and TRBJ2-5; 10 bases align to TRBD1. The germline CDR1 and CDR2 sequences are SGDLS and YYNGEE. With V trimmed by 3 bases and J by 5 bases, 7 bases remained unmatched. The CDR3 spans 15 residues. CDR3 sequence reads: CASSGSGQGTETQYF. CDR3 in DNA: TGTGCCAGCAGCGGATCGGGACAGGGGACGGAGACCCAGTACTTC.

The chain is built from TRBV7-9 and TRBJ2-3; D possibly corresponds to TRBD2 (5 bases). The V gene lost 2 bases and the J gene lost 0 bases, with 9 bases spanning the gap. The CDR3 contains 15 residues. The germline V gene has CDR1 SEHNR and CDR2 FQNEAQ (reference sequence). CDR3 DNA sequence: TGTGCCAGCAGCTTACGGGGTCCTAGCACAGATACGCAGTATTTT. Translating gives CASSLRGPSTDTQYF.

The CDR3: CAWSPQGRASYGYTF. The CDR3 nucleotides read TGTGCCTGGAGTCCCCAGGGCAGGGCCTCCTATGGCTACACCTTC. J is TRBJ1-2 and V is TRBV30; TRBD1 might be the D (5 bases). CDR1 is GTSNPN and CDR2 is SVGIG in the germline V gene (reference sequence). This CDR3 is built from 15 residues. Trimming stripped 2 bases from V and 4 bases from J, with 17 bases between.

The chain carries TRBV5-6 and TRBJ2-2, with D possibly TRBD1 on 5 matching bases. In germline, CDR1 is SGHDT, CDR2 YYEEEE. V lost 0 bases and J lost 0, with 6 bases in between. This CDR3 contains 15 residues. The CDR3 reads CASSLGTSNTGELFF. DNA for the CDR3: TGTGCCAGCAGCTTGGGGACATCGAACACCGGGGAGCTGTTTTTT.

The chain uses TRBV6-1 and TRBJ1-2; a weak D match, TRBD1 (6 bases). The V end lost 3 bases, the J end lost 0 bases, and 11 bases lay between the germline ends. Germline loops: CDR1 MNHNS, CDR2 SASEGT. The CDR3 consists of 15 residues. For the CDR3, the DNA is TGTGCCAGCAGTGATGGACAGTTAGCTAACTATGGCTACACCTTC. Its translation is CASSDGQLANYGYTF.

The V and J genes are TRBV19 and TRBJ2-1, with 13 nucleotides matching TRBD2. The CDR3 runs to 18 residues. V lost 6 bases, J lost 0 bases, and 8 bases stayed unmatched. CDR1 and CDR2 (germline): LNHDA, SQIVND (reference sequence). CDR3 nucleotide sequence: TGTGCCAGTAGCCATGGGACTAGCGGGGACCGCTCCTACAATGAGCAGTTCTTC. Translated, it gives CASSHGTSGDRSYNEQFF.

The chain uses TRBV5-1 and TRBJ1-2; 9 bases agree with TRBD1. The CDR3 sequence is 16 residues long. V was pared by 5 bases and J by 5 bases, with 13 bases of the junction left unmatched. Germline V gene data show CDR1 as SGHRS and CDR2 as YFSETQ. The CDR3 sequence is CASSQTGGRKIYGYTF. CDR3 sequence (DNA): TGCGCCAGCAGTCAGACAGGGGGTCGCAAGATTTATGGCTACACCTTC. Together with reference TRBV5-1 and TRBJ1-2, the CDR3 gives the full variable domain: KAGVTQTPRYLIKTRGQQVTLSCSPISGHRSVSWYQQTPGQGLQFLFEYFSETQRNKGNFPGRFSGRQFSNSRSEMNVSTLELGDSALYLCASSQTGGRKIYGYTFGSGTRLTVV.

This clone was counted once. The chain uses TRBV7-2 and TRBJ2-2, with unresolved D. The CDR3 consists of 15 residues. The germline CDR1 and CDR2 sequences are SGHTA and FQGNSA. Trimming cost V 5 bases and J 6 bases, with 16 bases left between them. CDR3 region: CASSPWWAGSGELFF. The CDR3 DNA reads as TGTGCCAGCAGCCCCTGGTGGGCCGGCTCCGGGGAGCTGTTTTTT.

This clone appeared a single time. The V and J genes are TRBV19 and TRBJ1-5; D is undetermined. This CDR3 is 13 amino acids long. V was trimmed by 5 bases and J by 4 bases, leaving 9 bases between them. From germline, CDR1 is LNHDA and CDR2 SQIVND (reference sequence). The CDR3 sequence: CASSGEGNQPQHF. CDR3 DNA sequence: TGTGCCAGTAGTGGCGAGGGAAATCAGCCCCAGCATTTT.